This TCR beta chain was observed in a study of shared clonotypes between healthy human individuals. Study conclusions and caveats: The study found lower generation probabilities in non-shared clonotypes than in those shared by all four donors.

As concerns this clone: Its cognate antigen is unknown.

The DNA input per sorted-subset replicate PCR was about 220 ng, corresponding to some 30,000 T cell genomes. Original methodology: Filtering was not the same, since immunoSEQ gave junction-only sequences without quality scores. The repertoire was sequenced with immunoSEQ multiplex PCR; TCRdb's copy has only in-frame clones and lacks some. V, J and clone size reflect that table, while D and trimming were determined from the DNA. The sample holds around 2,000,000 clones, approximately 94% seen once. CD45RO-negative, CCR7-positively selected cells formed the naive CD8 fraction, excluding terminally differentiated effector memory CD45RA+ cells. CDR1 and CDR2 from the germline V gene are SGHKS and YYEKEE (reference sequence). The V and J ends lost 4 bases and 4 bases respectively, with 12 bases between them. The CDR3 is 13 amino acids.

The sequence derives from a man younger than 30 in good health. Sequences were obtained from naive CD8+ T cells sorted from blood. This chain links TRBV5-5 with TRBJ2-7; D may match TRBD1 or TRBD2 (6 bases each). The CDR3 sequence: CASSPVGGYEQYF. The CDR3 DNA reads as TGTGCCAGCAGCCCCGTAGGGGGGTACGAGCAGTACTTC.